These 19 T cell receptor beta chains were sequenced from one sample in a study of OX40 agonist ivuxolimab in advanced cancers. Clones were sequenced by immunoSEQ multiplex PCR, and TCRdb holds only the in-frame ones, with some missing. The repertoire has over 55,000 clones, around 84% of them found once; the top ten carry 8.2%. Sequenced here: CD4+ or CD8+ T cells sorted from blood, sampled in a trial of the OX40 agonist ivuxolimab. These receptors were collected from an adult with an advanced solid tumor such as melanoma, head and neck, liver or kidney cancer.

The J gene is TRBJ2-1, the V gene TRBV7-9; possible D gene TRBD1, 6 bases. Between the trimmed V and J ends, which lost 1 base and 5 bases, there was a span of 6 bases. The germline V gene encodes CDR1 SEHNR and CDR2 FQNEAQ (reference sequence). This CDR3 is built from 13 residues. Here the CDR3 reads CASSLDRDNEQFF. The CDR3 DNA is TGTGCCAGCAGCTTAGACAGGGACAATGAGCAGTTCTTC.

The chain combines TRBV5-6 with TRBJ1-2, with a weak D call TRBD1 (5 bases). Trimming stripped 5 bases from V and 5 bases from J, with 10 bases between. This CDR3 has 12 residues. Germline V CDR1 and CDR2: SGHDT, YYEEEE. CDR3 protein: CASSTGIYGYTF. CDR3 nucleotide sequence: TGTGCCAGCAGTACAGGAATATATGGCTACACCTTC.

The chain carries TRBV12-5 and TRBJ2-2; the D is unclear. The germline V and J ends were trimmed by 0 bases and 6 bases, with 5 bases remaining between them. This CDR3 spans 13 amino acids. Germline CDR1 reads LGHNT; CDR2 reads FRNRAP. CDR3 coding DNA: TGTGCTAGTGGTTTGGTATTAGCCGGGGAGCTGTTTTTT. Protein sequence: CASGLVLAGELFF.

In its sample, this clone ranks as medium-sized (0.01 to 0.1%). The V and J genes are TRBV30 and TRBJ1-1; a possible D gene is TRBD1 (5 bases). The CDR3 length is 16 residues. CDR1 GTSNPN and CDR2 SVGIG come from the germline V gene (reference sequence). Trimming removed 1 base at V and 0 bases at J, with 15 bases between. The CDR3 nucleotides are TGTGCCTGGAGTGAGAAGGGGACCGTCCTGAACACTGAAGCTTTCTTT. This encodes CAWSEKGTVLNTEAFF.

The chain has TRBV19 and TRBJ2-1, with 10 positions matching TRBD1. This CDR3 spans 15 amino acids. Germline lookup yields CDR1 LNHDA and CDR2 SQIVND (reference sequence). V shed 6 bases and J 9 bases; nucleotides not matched to a gene: 11. The CDR3 bases are TGTGCCAGTAGGGATGGACAGGGGGAACGCGGTGAGCAGTTCTTC. It yields the protein CASRDGQGERGEQFF.

The chain is built from TRBV7-2 and TRBJ1-5; D remains ambiguous. V was pared by 3 bases and J by 5 bases, with 5 bases between. CDR3 length: 12 amino acids. Germline CDR1 and CDR2: SGHTA and FQGNSA. The CDR3 protein is CASSFGDQPQHF. The CDR3 DNA is TGTGCCAGCAGCTTCGGGGATCAGCCCCAGCATTTT.

V is TRBV18 and J is TRBJ2-3; maybe TRBD2 (6 bases). The CDR3 extends over 12 amino acids. Germline V lookup: CDR1 KGHSH, CDR2 LQKENI. Trimming removed 6 bases at V and 4 bases at J, with 8 bases between. The CDR3 coding sequence is TGTGCCAGCTCCCCGGGGGCAGATACGCAGTATTTT. It is translated as CASSPGADTQYF.

This rearrangement joins TRBV19 to TRBJ2-4, with D possibly matching TRBD1 (6 bases). The CDR3 length is 16 residues. From germline, CDR1 is LNHDA and CDR2 SQIVND (reference sequence). The germline V and J ends were trimmed by 3 bases and 7 bases, with 19 bases remaining between them. CDR3: CASSITGYVSENIQYF. Written as DNA, the CDR3 is TGTGCCAGTAGTATCACAGGGTATGTTTCCGAGAACATTCAGTACTTC.

V usage is TRBV6-1 and J usage is TRBJ1-1, with D hard to call. The V gene's germline CDR1 is MNHNS and CDR2 SASEGT. V was cut by 7 bases and J by 0 bases, with 9 bases left in between. The CDR3 is made up of 13 amino acids. The CDR3 region has the DNA TGTGCCAGCATGCTGGCCTTGAACACTGAAGCTTTCTTT. The encoded protein is CASMLALNTEAFF.

V is TRBV28 and J is TRBJ2-1, with D possibly TRBD2 on 6 matching bases. Trimming stripped 7 bases from V and 0 bases from J, with 19 bases between. Germline V gene lookup returns CDR1 MDHEN and CDR2 SYDVKM. There are 17 residues in the CDR3. The CDR3 bases are TGTGCCAGCACCCGCTCCCGGACGACTAGCTCCTACAATGAGCAGTTCTTC. It is translated as CASTRSRTTSSYNEQFF. The variable domain in full, with the rest retrieved from reference TRBV28 and TRBJ2-1, is DVKVTQSSRYLVKRTGEKVFLECVQDMDHENMFWYRQDPGLGLRLIYFSYDVKMKEKGDIPEGYSVSREKKERFSLILESASTNQTSMYLCASTRSRTTSSYNEQFFGPGTRLTVL.

The chain has TRBV28 and TRBJ1-4; maybe TRBD1 (5 bases). The CDR3 runs 18 residues. V lost 0 bases to trimming and J lost 7 bases, with 21 bases between them. Germline V gives CDR1 MDHEN, CDR2 SYDVKM. The CDR3 coding sequence is TGTGCCAGCAGTTTATGGCCCACGACGGTAGGGGAGGGTGAAAAACTGTTTTTT. Translation: CASSLWPTTVGEGEKLFF. Based on the CDR3 plus reference TRBV28 and TRBJ1-4, the full variable domain is DVKVTQSSRYLVKRTGEKVFLECVQDMDHENMFWYRQDPGLGLRLIYFSYDVKMKEKGDIPEGYSVSREKKERFSLILESASTNQTSMYLCASSLWPTTVGEGEKLFFGSGTQLSVL.

This clone has only a few counts. The V gene is TRBV10-3, the J gene TRBJ2-1, with 11 nucleotides matching TRBD2. Per the germline V gene, CDR1 is ENHRY and CDR2 is SYGVKD. The CDR3 length is 13 residues. V shed 10 bases and J 6 bases; nucleotides not matched to a gene: 5. The CDR3 protein is CATLAGGGNEQFF. CDR3 coding DNA: TGTGCCACCCTAGCGGGGGGTGGCAATGAGCAGTTCTTC.

The chain combines TRBV18 with TRBJ1-1; D may be TRBD1 (6 bases). Trimming took 0 bases from V and 10 from J, leaving 15 bases between them. Looked up from germline, CDR1 is KGHSH and CDR2 is LQKENI. The CDR3 runs 14 residues. This CDR3 is CASSPPGRGGRAFF. CDR3 bases: TGTGCCAGCTCACCACCGGGTCGGGGGGGCCGAGCTTTCTTT.

The CDR3 spells CAVRVPMEQEAFF. CDR3 nucleotides: TGTGCCGTCCGGGTCCCTATGGAACAAGAAGCTTTCTTT. V and J are TRBV6-6 and TRBJ1-1; D gene ambiguous. V dropped 11 bases and J dropped 8 bases, with 21 bases sitting between them. This CDR3 spans 13 amino acids. The germline V gene has CDR1 MNHNY and CDR2 SVGAGI (reference sequence).

CDR3 loop: CASSTDSHGEKLFF. The CDR3 DNA sequence: TGCGCCAGCAGCACGGACAGTCATGGTGAAAAACTGTTTTTT. The chain carries TRBV5-1 and TRBJ1-4; maybe TRBD1 (6 bases). The CDR3 has 14 residues. V was pared by 4 bases and J by 7 bases, with 14 bases between. Germline loops: CDR1 SGHRS, CDR2 YFSETQ. Drawing the rest from reference TRBV5-1 and TRBJ1-4, the complete variable domain is KAGVTQTPRYLIKTRGQQVTLSCSPISGHRSVSWYQQTPGQGLQFLFEYFSETQRNKGNFPGRFSGRQFSNSRSEMNVSTLELGDSALYLCASSTDSHGEKLFFGSGTQLSVL.

The CDR3 here is CASSPNWDSYEQYF. The CDR3, as DNA: TGTGCCAGCAGCCCGAACTGGGACTCCTACGAGCAGTACTTC. This chain connects TRBV11-2 to TRBJ2-7, with unresolved D. Deletions cut 5 bases from V and 0 bases from J, with 11 bases between. The V gene's germline CDR1 is SGHAT and CDR2 FQNNGV. The CDR3 sequence is 14 residues long.

The genes are TRBV7-9 and TRBJ2-2; TRBD1 agrees at 7 bases. J was trimmed by 6 bases and V by 4 bases; bases with no gene match: 8. The CDR3 has 15 residues. Germline values: CDR1 SEHNR, CDR2 FQNEAQ (reference sequence). For the CDR3, the DNA is TGTGCCAGCAGCTCCACCTGGACAGGCCCCGGGGAGCTGTTTTTT. Translated, it gives CASSSTWTGPGELFF.

V is TRBV23-1 and J is TRBJ2-6; perhaps TRBD1 as D (5 bases). TRBV23-1 is designated an ORF whose function remains uncertain. The CDR3 has 18 residues. V lost 1 base and J lost 2, with 15 bases in between. CDR3 sequence: CASSQYGRADTGANVLTF. The DNA of the CDR3 is TGCGCCAGCAGTCAATATGGCAGGGCTGATACTGGGGCCAACGTCCTGACTTTC.

The chain recombines TRBV7-3 with TRBJ2-2, with D hard to call. Germline V CDR1 and CDR2: SGHTA, FQGTGA. V lost 4 bases and J 4 bases, leaving 10 bases between the germline ends. The CDR3 is made up of 14 amino acids. DNA for the CDR3: TGTGCCAGCAGCTACCTGGGTGGCACCGGGGAGCTGTTTTTT. Translated: CASSYLGGTGELFF.